Listed below are T cell receptor beta chains from one sample, sequenced in a study of cytomegalovirus exposure and HLA in healthy donors. Sequencing used immunoSEQ multiplex PCR; TCRdb keeps in-frame clones, though not all of them. Here the sample spans about 200,000 clones, about 76% being singletons. The sequenced sample consisted of PBMCs. The receptors stem from a male donor in good health and CMV-seropositive. Both conserved end residues are part of each CDR3. A D gene is named only where the DNA matches it firmly. Clone size appears in some rows only: once, few, many, or a class for an expanded clone.

d_gene	v_gene	abundance	j_gene	CDR3nt	CDR3aa
-	TRBV7-9	few	TRBJ2-1	TGTGCCAGCGGAGAAATCGAGCAGTTCTTC	CASGEIEQFF
-	TRBV9	-	TRBJ2-7	TGTGCCAGCAGCGTAGGCAGGGTTTCCGAGCAGTACTTC	CASSVGRVSEQYF
-	TRBV19	-	TRBJ2-2	TGTGCCAGTAGGACCCCAGGGCCGGGCACCGGGGAGCTGTTTTTT	CASRTPGPGTGELFF
TRBD2	TRBV27	-	TRBJ2-5	TGTGCCAGCAGTTCGCTCCACTCACAGGGAGCGGGAGGGCCGGAGACCCAGTACTTC	CASSSLHSQGAGGPETQYF
-	TRBV11-3	-	TRBJ2-2	TGTGCCAGCAGCCGTTTTAACACCGGGGAGCTGTTTTTT	CASSRFNTGELFF
TRBD1	TRBV6-1	-	TRBJ2-7	TGTGCCACCGAGAGAGGGACAGGGGGATTCTACGAGCAGTACTTC	CATERGTGGFYEQYF
-	TRBV18	-	TRBJ2-2	TGTGCCAGCTCAAAGGGAGTCCCCACGACGAGCACCGGGGAGCTGTTTTTT	CASSKGVPTTSTGELFF
TRBD2	TRBV6-5	-	TRBJ2-7	TGTGCCAGCAGTACCGGGACTAGCGGGAGTTACGAGCAGTACTTC	CASSTGTSGSYEQYF
TRBD2	TRBV4-1	-	TRBJ2-1	TGCGCCAGCAGCCAGCTAACCGGGACTAGTGTGGGGGGGCAGTTCTTC	CASSQLTGTSVGGQFF
-	TRBV6-6	few	TRBJ1-1	TGTGCCAGCAGGGGGGGAAGAGGAGGTGAAGCTTTCTTT	CASRGGRGGEAFF
-	TRBV2	-	TRBJ2-6	TGTGCCAGCAGAGCTACTAGCTTTGGGGCCAACGTCCTGACTTTC	CASRATSFGANVLTF
-	TRBV7-2	-	TRBJ2-2	TGTGCCAGCAGCTTAGGGAGGAACACCGGGGAGCTGTTTTTT	CASSLGRNTGELFF
TRBD1	TRBV7-2	few	TRBJ2-7	TGTGCCAGCAGCTTCTCCGGGACAGGGGCCTACGAGCAGTACTTC	CASSFSGTGAYEQYF
-	TRBV7-2	-	TRBJ2-1	TGTGCCAGCACCCTTAGATCTTACAATGAGCAGTTCTTC	CASTLRSYNEQFF
-	TRBV28	-	TRBJ2-6	TGTGCCAGCAGTTTCGGCAGGGCAGCCGGGGCCAACGTCCTGACTTTC	CASSFGRAAGANVLTF
TRBD1	TRBV18	-	TRBJ2-6	TGTGCCAGCTCACCCGGGGACAGTAGCTCTGGGGCCAACGTCCTGACTTTC	CASSPGDSSSGANVLTF
-	TRBV9	-	TRBJ1-2	TGTGCCAGCAGCGTAGAATCGGCGGGAGACTATGGCTACACCTTC	CASSVESAGDYGYTF
-	TRBV7-9	-	TRBJ1-4	TGTGCCAGCAGCCCAGGGGCAACTAATGAAAAACTGTTTTTT	CASSPGATNEKLFF
-	TRBV6-5	-	TRBJ2-1	TGTGCCAGCAGCTGGGGGGTTCACAATGAGCAGTTCTTC	CASSWGVHNEQFF
TRBD2	TRBV2	-	TRBJ2-7	TGTGCCAGCAGTGACACTAGCGGGGCCTACGAGCAGTACTTC	CASSDTSGAYEQYF
TRBD1	TRBV7-9	once	TRBJ2-2	TGTTCCAGCAGCCCCAATGGTCCGGACAGGGGTGACACCGGGGAGCTGTTTTTT	CSSSPNGPDRGDTGELFF
TRBD1	TRBV29-1	-	TRBJ1-4	TGCAGCGTTGATGGCAGGGGGGATGAAAAACTGTTTTTT	CSVDGRGDEKLFF
TRBD2	TRBV6-5	-	TRBJ2-2	TGTGCCAGCGGTTATGGAGCGGGAGTAGGCGGGGAGCTGTTTTTT	CASGYGAGVGGELFF
-	TRBV30	-	TRBJ2-3	TGTGCCTGGAGTGTATCGGCAGATACGCAGTATTTT	CAWSVSADTQYF
-	TRBV6-5	-	TRBJ2-1	TGTGCCAGCAGTTACTCGCTCCCTAGCGTCTACAATGAGCAGTTCTTC	CASSYSLPSVYNEQFF
TRBD2	TRBV9	-	TRBJ2-2	TGTGCCAGCAGCGCCTTCGCGGGGGGAACGAACACCGGGGAGCTGTTTTTT	CASSAFAGGTNTGELFF
-	TRBV28	-	TRBJ2-7	TGTGCCAGCAGTTTATTCGTAAGCTCCTACGAGCAGTACTTC	CASSLFVSSYEQYF
TRBD1	TRBV4-1	-	TRBJ1-5	TGCGCCAGCAGCCAAGAGGAGACAGGGAGACAGCCCCAGCATTTT	CASSQEETGRQPQHF
-	TRBV10-3	few	TRBJ1-5	TGTGCCATCAGTTTAGAATATAGCAATCAGCCCCAGCATTTT	CAISLEYSNQPQHF
TRBD2	TRBV19	once	TRBJ2-3	TGTGCCAGTAGTATCCCGGGAGGGAGGGACACAGATACGCAGTATTTT	CASSIPGGRDTDTQYF
-	TRBV19	-	TRBJ1-2	TGTGCCAGTAGTATGGGTCACCAGAGGTATGGCTACACCTTC	CASSMGHQRYGYTF
TRBD1	TRBV10-3	few	TRBJ1-1	TGTGCCATCAGTGCCAGGGGGCGCGAATTCACTGAAGCTTTCTTT	CAISARGREFTEAFF
TRBD1	TRBV10-1	-	TRBJ1-2	TGCGCCAGCAGGCCGGGACAGGCTGGCGGCTACACCTTC	CASRPGQAGGYTF
-	TRBV6-5	-	TRBJ2-5	TGTGCCAGCAATGTACAGAGAGACCAAGAGACCCAGTACTTC	CASNVQRDQETQYF
-	TRBV19	-	TRBJ1-1	TGTGCCAGTAGTTCCCCCGGTTACACTGAAGCTTTCTTT	CASSSPGYTEAFF
-	TRBV5-1	-	TRBJ1-2	TGCGCCAGCAGCGCCCCAACAGGGTCGATATATGGCTACACCTTC	CASSAPTGSIYGYTF
-	TRBV7-2	few	TRBJ1-5	TGTGCCAGCAGCCCCCGGAATCAGCCCCAGCATTTT	CASSPRNQPQHF